This T cell receptor beta chain was identified in a study of identical twins (dated by TCRdb to the mid-2010s). Regarding the study in general: The study deep-sequenced TCR alpha and beta repertoires from monozygotic twins, unrelated adults of various ages and cord blood to test whether fetal clonotypes persist. Replicate twin experiments were performed at different times using different library preparation protocols to rule out contamination. What the work shows at the level of the full study, not this receptor alone: Compared with coincidental sharing between unrelated individuals, out-of-frame TCR alpha sequences shared between twins showed an excess of sequences with low generation probability. A weaker excess of twin sharing was found in beta out-of-frame sequences because the signal-to-noise ratio was lowered by fewer shared sequences. Fewer insertions were carried by abundant cord blood beta clonotypes; a weaker similar trend was observed in young adult naive repertoires, while no such trend was observed in memory repertoires. Invariant T cells such as MAIT and iNKT could partly confound zero-insertion analyses, though diverse VJ usage argued against this for most clonotypes. Because the same donors could not be followed over many years, the conclusions depended on cross-sectional statistical analysis. In monozygotic twins, recombination models systematically underestimated out-of-frame TCR alpha sharing, but the models matched the sharing seen between unrelated individuals.

The CDR3, cysteine through phenylalanine, is 16 amino acids long. The DNA shown is the 48-base CDR3, in frame from base 1. V loses 4 bases at its end and J loses 2 bases; junction bases beyond the gene matches: 3. Reading the germline V gene gives CDR1 SGHRS and CDR2 YFSETQ. Only healthy Caucasian donors were included. Three pairs of female monozygotic twins, all aged roughly 18 to 29 years, made up the twin cohort. CD4+ and CD8+ T cell populations were isolated with positive isolation kits from Invitrogen. Libraries were built with 5' RACE. TCRdb lists the instrument as Illumina HiSeq 2000. Template switching introduced a universal primer binding site; the final cDNA contained a unique molecular identifier, enabling accurate counting of TCR cDNA molecules. Specific primers in the conserved constant-segment region were used to synthesize first-strand cDNA for TCR alpha and beta chains. To control for contamination, every cDNA library carried two barcodes: a SMART-Mk sample barcode plus Illumina barcodes. TruSeq adapter sequences and Illumina sample barcodes were added in two successive PCR steps. Sequencing of the TCR alpha and beta cDNA libraries was done on the Illumina HiSeq platform using custom primers. The authors processed their data as follows. MiGEC was used to process raw reads and extract unique molecular identifiers, and MiXCR was used to find CDR3 positions. Recombination models were inferred per individual with the repgenHMM and IGoR tools using an EM algorithm. The tcR package in R was used for shared clonotype analysis, with sharing normalized by the product of cloneset sizes. To study raw recombination without the effects of thymic and clonal selection, out-of-frame nonproductive sequences were analyzed. TCRdb trimmed public reads at Q25 via fastp, called clones via MiXCR and kept in-frame beta chains. Duplicate CDR3 protein sequences are folded into a single record with the most common DNA and genes. None of the V and J calls come from the authors' own analysis; TCRdb made them. The sample table shows nearly 200,000 distinct CDR3 sequences, and around 15% are seen once. 35% to 45% of the sample is taken by the ten largest.

This clonotype came up a few times. It has no known antigen specificity. One base away there is no much larger clone; base qualities are not given. These data are also associated with another study on T cells expressing NK-cell markers. From the second report: In sorted CD3+CD56+NKG2C+, CD3+CD56+NKG2C- and CD3+CD56-NKG2C+ T-cell subsets from several donors, TCR beta-chain repertoires were profiled. Of the eight sequenced donors, seven were found to be HCMV-seropositive and one was found to be HCMV-seronegative. To restrict sorting to alphabetaTCR-expressing T cells, an anti-gammadeltaTCR antibody was added in several experiments. For five or six donors, the dominant CD3+CD56+NKG2C+ clonotypes were among the top 10 CD8+ clonotypes and accounted for roughly 1.0-7.5% of CD8+ T cells. Those dominant clonotypes were again the most abundant among CD3+CD56-NKG2C+ cells in a few donors, at about 28.3-60.1%. Whether the expanded NKG2C-expressing T cell clones were specific for HCMV antigens was left unclear. The eight sequenced donors were randomly selected healthy volunteers, three men and five women. A commercial ELISA kit detecting HCMV-specific IgG in serum was used to determine HCMV serostatus. MIGEC was used to demultiplex reads and group reads by UMI, and MiTCR was used to assemble and quantify clonotypes. Only TCR cDNA sequences supported by at least two reads were kept to exclude erroneous sequences. The tcR package was used for downstream repertoire analysis, with clonotypes matched between fractions based on CDR3 nucleotide sequence plus V segment. VDJmatch was used to annotate antigen specificity against VDJdb, with one amino acid substitution in CDR3 permitted.

The TCR originated in a woman aged 18-29 years in good health. The source material was CD8+ T cells sorted from blood. The rearrangement combines TRBV5-1 with TRBJ2-3; TRBD2 fits 14 bases in the junction. CDR3 protein: CASSTGLAGVTDTQYF. The base sequence is TGCGCCAGCAGCACGGGACTAGCGGGGGTCACAGATACGCAGTATTTT.